Listed below are T cell receptor beta chains from one sample, sequenced in a study of cytomegalovirus exposure and HLA in healthy donors. Method: immunoSEQ multiplex PCR; TCRdb's copy keeps in-frame clones and lacks some. This table holds about 150,000 clones, 76% found once. The sequencing input was PBMCs. Receptors originate from a woman between 40 and 50 years old in good health and CMV-seronegative. The CDR3 runs from the conserved cysteine through the conserved F or W. The D gene is left open where the match is weak. Expanded clones are given a class, and other clones once, few, many or no size at all.

J: TRBJ1-4; size: .; D: .; V: TRBV19; CDR3: CASMWGSGNEKLFF; DNA: TGTGCCAGTATGTGGGGAAGCGGTAATGAAAAACTGTTTTTT
J: TRBJ1-1; size: few; D: .; V: TRBV5-1; CDR3: CASSPYTGIAEAFF; DNA: TGCGCCAGCAGTCCCTATACAGGAATCGCTGAAGCTTTCTTT
J: TRBJ2-5; size: .; D: TRBD2; V: TRBV5-8; CDR3: CASSRASGASGLETQYF; DNA: TGTGCCAGCAGCCGGGCGAGCGGGGCGAGCGGGTTGGAGACCCAGTACTTC
J: TRBJ1-1; size: .; D: TRBD1; V: TRBV19; CDR3: CASSPETGGIRTEAFF; DNA: TGTGCCAGTAGCCCGGAGACAGGGGGCATAAGGACTGAAGCTTTCTTT
J: TRBJ1-2; size: once; D: .; V: TRBV6-5; CDR3: CASSYSEGTYGYTF; DNA: TGTGCCAGCAGTTACTCGGAGGGCACCTATGGCTACACCTTC
J: TRBJ1-1; size: .; D: .; V: TRBV5-1; CDR3: CASSFDGSNTEAFF; DNA: TGCGCCAGCAGCTTTGACGGGTCGAACACTGAAGCTTTCTTT
J: TRBJ1-1; size: once; D: .; V: TRBV30; CDR3: CAWSVGGTEAFF; DNA: TGTGCCTGGAGTGTGGGCGGGACTGAAGCTTTCTTT
J: TRBJ2-7; size: .; D: TRBD1; V: TRBV4-1; CDR3: CASSQDQGQGAYEQYF; DNA: TGCGCCAGCAGCCAAGATCAGGGACAGGGGGCCTACGAGCAGTACTTC
J: TRBJ2-3; size: .; D: .; V: TRBV7-8; CDR3: CASSSKIGTDTQYF; DNA: TGTGCCAGCAGCTCGAAGATCGGGACAGATACGCAGTATTTT
J: TRBJ2-2; size: .; D: TRBD2; V: TRBV9; CDR3: CASSAERTSGGADTGELFF; DNA: TGTGCCAGCAGCGCGGAGAGGACTAGCGGGGGGGCGGACACCGGGGAGCTGTTTTTT
J: TRBJ1-3; size: once; D: .; V: TRBV30; CDR3: CAWSSSGLGWNTIYF; DNA: TGTGCCTGGAGTTCTTCAGGGCTGGGATGGAACACCATATATTTT
J: TRBJ2-3; size: few; D: .; V: TRBV28; CDR3: CASEFSGSTDTQYF; DNA: TGTGCCAGCGAATTTAGCGGATCCACAGATACGCAGTATTTT
J: TRBJ2-1; size: .; D: .; V: TRBV6-5; CDR3: CASSYSRAGWFF; DNA: TGTGCCAGCAGTTACAGTAGGGCAGGGTGGTTCTTC
J: TRBJ2-1; size: .; D: .; V: TRBV19; CDR3: CASGRGLYNEQFF; DNA: TGTGCCAGTGGCAGGGGCCTCTACAATGAGCAGTTCTTC
J: TRBJ1-2; size: .; D: .; V: TRBV28; CDR3: CASSSDRNYGYTF; DNA: TGTGCCAGCAGTTCTGACAGGAACTATGGCTACACCTTC
J: TRBJ1-2; size: .; D: .; V: TRBV18; CDR3: CASSRTGGIETYTF; DNA: TGTGCCAGCTCGCGAACCGGGGGGATCGAAACCTACACCTTC
J: TRBJ2-7; size: .; D: .; V: TRBV20-1; CDR3: CSALLGAEQYF; DNA: TGCAGTGCGCTACTGGGGGCTGAGCAGTACTTC
J: TRBJ2-1; size: .; D: .; V: TRBV28; CDR3: CASRDRDEQFF; DNA: TGTGCCAGCAGAGATCGGGATGAGCAGTTCTTC
J: TRBJ2-7; size: .; D: TRBD1; V: TRBV5-1; CDR3: CASSAGQGGGEQYF; DNA: TGCGCCAGCAGCGCCGGACAGGGGGGCGGCGAGCAGTACTTC
J: TRBJ2-7; size: .; D: .; V: TRBV30; CDR3: CAWSWDSSYEQYF; DNA: TGTGCCTGGAGTTGGGACTCCTCCTACGAGCAGTACTTC
J: TRBJ2-3; size: .; D: TRBD2; V: TRBV6-4; CDR3: CASRDSGGSTDTQYF; DNA: TGTGCCAGCAGGGATTCGGGGGGAAGCACAGATACGCAGTATTTT
J: TRBJ1-1; size: .; D: .; V: TRBV5-6; CDR3: CASGKGEGTEAFF; DNA: TGTGCCAGCGGCAAAGGGGAGGGCACTGAAGCTTTCTTT
J: TRBJ2-7; size: .; D: TRBD1; V: TRBV10-3; CDR3: CAIKEGTGGSYEQYF; DNA: TGTGCCATCAAAGAAGGGACAGGGGGCTCCTACGAGCAGTACTTC
J: TRBJ2-1; size: .; D: TRBD2; V: TRBV5-4; CDR3: CASSSGTSGWGEQFF; DNA: TGTGCCAGCAGCTCCGGGACTAGCGGGTGGGGTGAGCAGTTCTTC
J: TRBJ2-7; size: .; D: TRBD2; V: TRBV28; CDR3: CASQQTSGGGEQYF; DNA: TGTGCCAGCCAACAGACTAGCGGGGGCGGCGAGCAGTACTTC
J: TRBJ2-3; size: .; D: .; V: TRBV6-6; CDR3: CASSYSRLITDTQYF; DNA: TGTGCCAGCAGTTACTCGAGACTGATCACAGATACGCAGTATTTT
J: TRBJ2-4; size: .; D: .; V: TRBV7-8; CDR3: CASSLGFSTGTKNIQYF; DNA: TGTGCCAGCAGCTTAGGGTTTTCTACGGGAACCAAAAACATTCAGTACTTC
J: TRBJ2-7; size: few; D: .; V: TRBV10-1; CDR3: CASSGGHPFHLTYEQYF; DNA: TGCGCCAGCAGTGGGGGACACCCCTTCCATTTAACCTACGAGCAGTACTTC
J: TRBJ2-7; size: .; D: TRBD1; V: TRBV10-3; CDR3: CAISGTGEQYF; DNA: TGTGCCATCAGTGGGACAGGTGAGCAGTACTTC
J: TRBJ1-1; size: few; D: .; V: TRBV10-1; CDR3: CASSEGGNTEAFF; DNA: TGCGCCAGCAGTGAAGGGGGGAACACTGAAGCTTTCTTT
J: TRBJ1-1; size: .; D: .; V: TRBV6-1; CDR3: CASSLLTENTEAFF; DNA: TGTGCCAGCAGCCTTTTGACAGAGAACACTGAAGCTTTCTTT
J: TRBJ1-3; size: .; D: .; V: TRBV6-1; CDR3: CASSETPGNTIYF; DNA: TGTGCCAGCAGTGAAACACCTGGAAACACCATATATTTT
J: TRBJ2-3; size: few; D: TRBD2; V: TRBV6-5; CDR3: CASSYSREPPDTQYF; DNA: TGTGCCAGCAGTTACTCGCGGGAGCCTCCGGATACGCAGTATTTT
J: TRBJ1-5; size: .; D: .; V: TRBV11-3; CDR3: CASSTSQGPGQPQHF; DNA: TGTGCCAGCAGCACTTCACAGGGCCCGGGGCAGCCCCAGCATTTT
J: TRBJ2-3; size: .; D: .; V: TRBV7-9; CDR3: CASVTQTGSTDTQYF; DNA: TGTGCCAGCGTGACGCAGACAGGAAGCACAGATACGCAGTATTTT
J: TRBJ1-1; size: .; D: .; V: TRBV4-2; CDR3: CASSQGTALEAFF; DNA: TGTGCCAGCAGCCAAGGAACAGCTCTGGAAGCTTTCTTT
J: TRBJ1-1; size: .; D: .; V: TRBV27; CDR3: CASSLARDTEAFF; DNA: TGTGCCAGCAGTTTAGCCCGGGATACTGAAGCTTTCTTT
J: TRBJ1-5; size: few; D: TRBD1; V: TRBV7-2; CDR3: CASRPGQGSNQPQHF; DNA: TGTGCCAGCAGACCGGGACAGGGGAGCAATCAGCCCCAGCATTTT
J: TRBJ2-6; size: .; D: .; V: TRBV5-1; CDR3: CASRGEANVLTF; DNA: TGCGCCAGCAGGGGCGAAGCCAACGTCCTGACTTTC
J: TRBJ1-2; size: few; D: TRBD1; V: TRBV19; CDR3: CASRKGQGSYGYTF; DNA: TGTGCCAGTCGAAAAGGACAGGGCTCCTATGGCTACACCTTC
J: TRBJ1-2; size: .; D: .; V: TRBV30; CDR3: CAWSATQNLGRRYGYTF; DNA: TGTGCCTGGAGCGCCACCCAAAACCTGGGGAGAAGGTATGGCTACACCTTC
J: TRBJ1-6; size: .; D: .; V: TRBV28; CDR3: CASGRENNSPLHF; DNA: TGTGCCAGCGGCAGGGAAAATAATTCACCCCTCCACTTT
J: TRBJ2-1; size: .; D: .; V: TRBV6-1; CDR3: CASSQTWRRGNEQFF; DNA: TGTGCCAGCAGTCAAACGTGGAGGCGAGGCAATGAGCAGTTCTTC
J: TRBJ1-3; size: .; D: .; V: TRBV5-1; CDR3: CASSREGTGNTIYF; DNA: TGCGCCAGCAGTCGGGAGGGGACTGGAAACACCATATATTTT
J: TRBJ2-1; size: .; D: .; V: TRBV5-1; CDR3: CASRRVSSYNEQFF; DNA: TGCGCCAGCCGGCGGGTTAGCTCCTACAATGAGCAGTTCTTC
J: TRBJ2-7; size: once; D: TRBD1; V: TRBV28; CDR3: CASSLWGTGSGEQYF; DNA: TGTGCCAGCAGTCTTTGGGGGACAGGGTCGGGCGAGCAGTACTTC
J: TRBJ2-6; size: .; D: .; V: TRBV19; CDR3: CASRETGGSGANVLTF; DNA: TGTGCCAGTAGGGAGACAGGAGGCTCTGGGGCCAACGTCCTGACTTTC
J: TRBJ2-1; size: .; D: .; V: TRBV9; CDR3: CASNRVPYNEQFF; DNA: TGTGCCAGCAACAGGGTCCCCTACAATGAGCAGTTCTTC
J: TRBJ1-5; size: few; D: .; V: TRBV6-4; CDR3: CASSPDGGSNQPQHF; DNA: TGTGCCAGCAGCCCCGACGGGGGGAGCAATCAGCCCCAGCATTTT
J: TRBJ1-2; size: .; D: TRBD1; V: TRBV30; CDR3: CAWSEGQIYGYTF; DNA: TGTGCCTGGAGTGAGGGACAGATCTATGGCTACACCTTC
J: TRBJ2-5; size: .; D: .; V: TRBV6-6; CDR3: CASSYGNPEETQYF; DNA: TGTGCCAGCAGTTACGGCAATCCTGAAGAGACCCAGTACTTC